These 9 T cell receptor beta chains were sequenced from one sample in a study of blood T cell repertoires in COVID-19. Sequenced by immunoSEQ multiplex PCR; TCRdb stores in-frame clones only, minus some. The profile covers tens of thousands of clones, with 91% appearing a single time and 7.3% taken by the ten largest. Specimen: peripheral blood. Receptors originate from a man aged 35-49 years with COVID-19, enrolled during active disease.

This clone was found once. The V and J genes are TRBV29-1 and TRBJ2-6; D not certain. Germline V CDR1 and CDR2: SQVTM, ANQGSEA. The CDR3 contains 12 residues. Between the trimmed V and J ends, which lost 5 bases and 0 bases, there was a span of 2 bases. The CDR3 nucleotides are TGCAGCGTTTACTCTGGGGCCAACGTCCTGACTTTC. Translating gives CSVYSGANVLTF.

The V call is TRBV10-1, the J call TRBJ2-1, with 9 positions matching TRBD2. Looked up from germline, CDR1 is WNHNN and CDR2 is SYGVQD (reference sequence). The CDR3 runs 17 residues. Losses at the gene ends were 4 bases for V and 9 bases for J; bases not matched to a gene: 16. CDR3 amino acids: CASSVSSPAGGLGEQFF. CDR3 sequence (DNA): TGCGCCAGCAGTGTCTCCAGTCCAGCGGGGGGCCTTGGTGAGCAGTTCTTC.

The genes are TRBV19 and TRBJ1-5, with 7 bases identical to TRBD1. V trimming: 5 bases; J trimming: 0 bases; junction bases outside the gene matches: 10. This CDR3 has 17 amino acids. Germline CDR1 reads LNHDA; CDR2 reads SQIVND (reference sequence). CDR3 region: CASSFGTALYSNQPQHF. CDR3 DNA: TGTGCCAGTAGTTTCGGGACAGCTTTATATAGCAATCAGCCCCAGCATTTT.

DNA of the CDR3: TGTGCCAGCAGCTTAGGGACGGGGGTCGGCTACGAGCAGTACTTC. Protein: CASSLGTGVGYEQYF. The chain combines TRBV7-8 with TRBJ2-7; D perhaps matches TRBD2 (6 bases). Germline V gene sequence: CDR1 SGHVS, CDR2 FQNEAQ. The V gene lost 1 base and the J gene lost 3 bases, with 13 bases spanning the gap. CDR3 length: 15 residues.

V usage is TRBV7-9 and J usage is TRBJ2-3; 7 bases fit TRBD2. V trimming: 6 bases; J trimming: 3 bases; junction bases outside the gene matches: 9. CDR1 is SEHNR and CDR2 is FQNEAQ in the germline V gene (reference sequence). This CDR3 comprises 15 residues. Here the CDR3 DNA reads TGTGCCAGCAGTCCTTACCAGGGAGGGACAGATACGCAGTATTTT. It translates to CASSPYQGGTDTQYF. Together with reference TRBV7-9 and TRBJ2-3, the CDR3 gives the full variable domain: DTGVSQNPRHKITKRGQNVTFRCDPISEHNRLYWYRQTLGQGPEFLTYFQNEAQLEKSRLLSDRFSAERPKGSFSTLEIQRTEQGDSAMYLCASSPYQGGTDTQYFGPGTRLTVL.

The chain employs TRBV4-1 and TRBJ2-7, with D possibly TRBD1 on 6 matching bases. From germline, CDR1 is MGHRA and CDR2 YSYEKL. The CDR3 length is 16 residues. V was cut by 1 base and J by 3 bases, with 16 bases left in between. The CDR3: CASSQAPTGSVYEQYF. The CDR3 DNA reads TGCGCCAGCAGCCAAGCCCCGACAGGATCAGTCTACGAGCAGTACTTC.

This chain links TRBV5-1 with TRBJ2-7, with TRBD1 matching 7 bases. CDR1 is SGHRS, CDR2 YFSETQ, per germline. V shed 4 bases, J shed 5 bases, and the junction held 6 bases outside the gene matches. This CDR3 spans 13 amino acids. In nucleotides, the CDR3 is TGCGCCAGCAGCGGGACAGAATATGACGAGCAGTACTTC. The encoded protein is CASSGTEYDEQYF.

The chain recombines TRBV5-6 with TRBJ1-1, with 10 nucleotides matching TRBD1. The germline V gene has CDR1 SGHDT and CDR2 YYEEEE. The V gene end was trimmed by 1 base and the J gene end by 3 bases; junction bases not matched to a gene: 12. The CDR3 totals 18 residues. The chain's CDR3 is CASSLLPGQGSFDTEAFF. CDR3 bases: TGTGCCAGCAGCTTGCTACCGGGACAGGGGAGTTTCGACACTGAAGCTTTCTTT.

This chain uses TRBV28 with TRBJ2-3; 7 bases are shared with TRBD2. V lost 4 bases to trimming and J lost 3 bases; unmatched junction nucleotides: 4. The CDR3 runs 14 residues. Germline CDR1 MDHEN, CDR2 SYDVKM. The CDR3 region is CASSSGGTTDTQYF. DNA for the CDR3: TGTGCCAGCAGTTCGGGGGGTACGACAGATACGCAGTATTTT.